This T cell receptor beta chain originates from a study of T cells in Graves' hyperthyroidism and ophthalmopathy. Study results and limitations: Blood also showed most of the thyroid clonotypes that were expanded above 0.001. With a median lead of approximately six months before onset, the model predicted ophthalmopathy. A 13 V-J model separated ophthalmopathy from stable hyperthyroidism.

The V and J ends lost 3 bases and 6 bases, in that order; junction bases with no gene match: 0. Germline loops: CDR1 DFQATT, CDR2 SNEGSKA (reference sequence). The CDR3 has 12 residues. RNA transcripts gave rise to amplified TCR beta CDR3 regions. First-round RT-PCR targeting the TCR CDR3 was performed with the HTBI primer set. TCRdb reprocessed the multiplex PCR reads with MiXCR, giving one entry per CDR3 protein. The sample includes under 400,000 distinct CDR3 sequences, about 21% of them seen just once. On this clonotype: Its target is not known.

The receptor comes from a woman in her forties or fifties with Graves' hyperthyroidism. The chain recombines TRBV20-1 with TRBJ2-2; TRBD2 matches at 8 bases. The sample taken for sequencing was blood. The CDR3 DNA reads TGCAGTGCTAGCGGGGGGGCCGGGGAGCTGTTTTTT. It specifies CSASGGAGELFF.